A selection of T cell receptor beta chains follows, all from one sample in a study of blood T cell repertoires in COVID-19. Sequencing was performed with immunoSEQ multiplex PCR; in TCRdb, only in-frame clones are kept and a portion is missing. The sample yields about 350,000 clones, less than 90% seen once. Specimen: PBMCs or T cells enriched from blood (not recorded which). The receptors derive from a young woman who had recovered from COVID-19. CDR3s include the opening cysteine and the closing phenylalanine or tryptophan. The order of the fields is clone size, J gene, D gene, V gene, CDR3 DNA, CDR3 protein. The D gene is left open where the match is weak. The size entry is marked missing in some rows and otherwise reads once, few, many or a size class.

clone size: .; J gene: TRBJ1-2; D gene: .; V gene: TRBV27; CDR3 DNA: TGTGCCAGCAGTCCCCTGGACAGTACAGTCGCAGGCTACACCTTC; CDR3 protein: CASSPLDSTVAGYTF
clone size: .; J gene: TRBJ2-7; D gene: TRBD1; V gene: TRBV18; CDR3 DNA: TGTGCCAGCTCACCACAACAGGGGCTGGAAAACGAGCAGTACTTC; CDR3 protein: CASSPQQGLENEQYF
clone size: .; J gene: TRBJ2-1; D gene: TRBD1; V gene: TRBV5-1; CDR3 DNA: TGCGCCAGCAGCTTGCAGGGGGCTTCATACAATGAGCAGTTCTTC; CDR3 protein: CASSLQGASYNEQFF
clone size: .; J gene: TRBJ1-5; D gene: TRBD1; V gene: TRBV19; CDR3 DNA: TGTGCCAGTAGAACCAACACAGGGGGCGTAGGGCAGCCCCAGCATTTT; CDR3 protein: CASRTNTGGVGQPQHF
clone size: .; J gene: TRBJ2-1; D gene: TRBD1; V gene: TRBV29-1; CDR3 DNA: TGCAGCGTCCCCGGGACAGGGGGCCTGGAGATGGAGTTCTTC; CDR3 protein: CSVPGTGGLEMEFF
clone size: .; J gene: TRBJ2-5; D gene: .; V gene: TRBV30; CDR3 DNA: TGTGCCTGGAACCGGGACATTCAAGAGACCCAGTACTTC; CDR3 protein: CAWNRDIQETQYF
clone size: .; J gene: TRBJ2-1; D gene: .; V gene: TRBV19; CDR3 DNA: TGTGCCAGTAGTATGCCTCCCCTAAATGAGCAGTTCTTC; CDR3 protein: CASSMPPLNEQFF
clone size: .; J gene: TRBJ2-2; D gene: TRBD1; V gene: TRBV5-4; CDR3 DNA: TGTGCCAGCAGCCGGACAGGGACCGGGGAGCTGTTTTTT; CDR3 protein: CASSRTGTGELFF
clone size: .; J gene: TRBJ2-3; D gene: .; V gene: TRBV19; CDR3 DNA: TGTGCCAGTAGTATCGGCGGACAGACCACAGATACGCAGTATTTT; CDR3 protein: CASSIGGQTTDTQYF
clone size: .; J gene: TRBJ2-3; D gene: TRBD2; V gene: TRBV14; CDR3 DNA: TGTGCCAGCAGCCAGGGCGCGGGAGCCACCACAGATACGCAGTATTTT; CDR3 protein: CASSQGAGATTDTQYF
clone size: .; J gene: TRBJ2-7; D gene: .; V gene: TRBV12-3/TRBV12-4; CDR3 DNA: TGTGCCAGCCGTCCAGGGTCCTACGAGCAGTACTTC; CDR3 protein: CASRPGSYEQYF
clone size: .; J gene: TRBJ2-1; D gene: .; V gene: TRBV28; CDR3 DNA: TGTGCCAGCAGTTTAGGAAGGACAGCATCCTACAATGAGCAGTTCTTC; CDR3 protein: CASSLGRTASYNEQFF
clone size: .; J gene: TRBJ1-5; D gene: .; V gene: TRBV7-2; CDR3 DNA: TGTGCCAGCAGCTTAGCGTTGCAGCAGCCCCAGCATTTT; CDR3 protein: CASSLALQQPQHF
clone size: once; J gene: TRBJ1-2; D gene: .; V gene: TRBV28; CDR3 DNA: TGTGCCAGCAGTGCAACAGGGTCCTATGGCTACACCTTC; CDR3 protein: CASSATGSYGYTF
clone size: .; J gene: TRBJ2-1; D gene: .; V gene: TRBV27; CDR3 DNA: TGTGCCAGCAGTTTTAGAGGGGGAGTACCGTTCTTC; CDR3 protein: CASSFRGGVPFF
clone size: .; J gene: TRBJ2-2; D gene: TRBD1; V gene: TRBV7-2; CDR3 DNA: TGTGCCAGCAGCTTCCCCACCAGGGGGTTGGCGAACACCGGGGAGCTGTTTTTT; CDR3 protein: CASSFPTRGLANTGELFF
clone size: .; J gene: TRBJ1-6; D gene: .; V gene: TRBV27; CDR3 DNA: TGTGCCAGCAGTTTACGGGGGACCGCGCCTATGAATTCACCCCTCCACTTT; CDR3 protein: CASSLRGTAPMNSPLHF
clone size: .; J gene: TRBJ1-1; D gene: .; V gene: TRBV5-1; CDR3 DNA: TGCGCCAGCAGCTTGAATCCAGGGTCGAACACTGAAGCTTTCTTT; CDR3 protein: CASSLNPGSNTEAFF
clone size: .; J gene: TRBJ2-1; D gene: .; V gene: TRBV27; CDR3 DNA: TGTGCCAGCAGTTTCCTGCAGTACAATGAGCAGTTCTTC; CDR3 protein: CASSFLQYNEQFF
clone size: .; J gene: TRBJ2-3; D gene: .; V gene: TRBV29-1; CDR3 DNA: TGCAGCGTTGGAACAGGGTCGAGGACAGATACGCAGTATTTT; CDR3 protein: CSVGTGSRTDTQYF
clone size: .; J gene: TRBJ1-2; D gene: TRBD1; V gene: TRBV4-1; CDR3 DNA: TGCGCCAGCAGCGACCGGGACAGGGTGCCTGGCTACACCTTC; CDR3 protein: CASSDRDRVPGYTF
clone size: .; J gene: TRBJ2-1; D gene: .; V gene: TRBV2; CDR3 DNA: TGTGCCAGCAGCGGTTTTGGGGGGAGCTCCTACAATGAGCAGTTCTTC; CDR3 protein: CASSGFGGSSYNEQFF
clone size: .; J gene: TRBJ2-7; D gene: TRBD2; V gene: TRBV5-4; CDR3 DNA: TGTGCCAGCAGCTCGGGACTAGCGGGGGGTACCTACGAGCAGTACTTC; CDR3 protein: CASSSGLAGGTYEQYF
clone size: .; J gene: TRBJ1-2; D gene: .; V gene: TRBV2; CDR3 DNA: TGTGCCAGCAGTGTGTCGGAGTTTAGCTACACCTTC; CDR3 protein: CASSVSEFSYTF
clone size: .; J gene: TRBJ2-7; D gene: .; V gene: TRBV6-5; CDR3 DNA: TGTGCCAGCAGTTACAAGGGTCAGGGGCTGTACGAGCAGTACTTC; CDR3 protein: CASSYKGQGLYEQYF
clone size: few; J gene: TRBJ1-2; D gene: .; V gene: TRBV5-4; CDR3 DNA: TGTGCCAGCAGCCCGAGTCAGGACTCCTATGGCTACACCTTC; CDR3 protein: CASSPSQDSYGYTF
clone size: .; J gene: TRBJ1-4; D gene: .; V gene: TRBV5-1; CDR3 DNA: TGCGCCAGCAGCGGGGGACAAACGAATGAAAAACTGTTTTTT; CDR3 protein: CASSGGQTNEKLFF
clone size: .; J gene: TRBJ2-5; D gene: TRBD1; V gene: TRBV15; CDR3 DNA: TGTGCCACCAGCAGAGCCGGGACAGGGGAAGAGACCCAGTACTTC; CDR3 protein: CATSRAGTGEETQYF
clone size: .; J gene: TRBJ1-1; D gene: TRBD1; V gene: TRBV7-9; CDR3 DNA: TGTGCCAGCAGCCAGAGGGAGAAAGGGGGCGCTGAAGCTTTCTTT; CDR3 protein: CASSQREKGGAEAFF
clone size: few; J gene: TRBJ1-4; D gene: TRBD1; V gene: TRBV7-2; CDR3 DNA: TGTGCCAGCAGCTTGGGGACAGGGGGTACAAAACTGTTTTTT; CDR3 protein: CASSLGTGGTKLFF
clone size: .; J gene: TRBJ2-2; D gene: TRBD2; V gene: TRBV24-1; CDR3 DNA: TGTGCCACCCCCCCCATAGCGGGATTATCCGGGGAGCTGTTTTTT; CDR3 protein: CATPPIAGLSGELFF
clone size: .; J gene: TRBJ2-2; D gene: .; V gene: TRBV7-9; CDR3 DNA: TGTGCCAGCACCCTACAGGACAGTCGGGCCGGGGAGCTGTTTTTT; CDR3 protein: CASTLQDSRAGELFF
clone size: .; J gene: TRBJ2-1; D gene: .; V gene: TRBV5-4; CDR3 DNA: TGTGCCAGCAGCGCGCAGGGTCACAATGAGCAGTTCTTC; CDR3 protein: CASSAQGHNEQFF
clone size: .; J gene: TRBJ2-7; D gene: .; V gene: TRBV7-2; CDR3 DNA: TGTGCCAGCAGCTTAGCGGCGGTTCCCCTTAGCCACGAGCAGTACTTC; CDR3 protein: CASSLAAVPLSHEQYF
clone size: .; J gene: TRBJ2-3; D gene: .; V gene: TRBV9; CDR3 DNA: TGTGCCAGCAGCGTGTCGGCGGCCTACACAGATACGCAGTATTTT; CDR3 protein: CASSVSAAYTDTQYF
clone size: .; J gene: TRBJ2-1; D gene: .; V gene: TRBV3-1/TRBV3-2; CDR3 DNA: TGTGCCAGCAGCCAAGACAGGGTGAGGGGGAATGAGCAGTTCTTC; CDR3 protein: CASSQDRVRGNEQFF
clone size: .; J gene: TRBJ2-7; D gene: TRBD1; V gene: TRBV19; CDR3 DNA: TGTGCCAGTAGTATTAACAGGGGGAAAGACGAGCAGTACTTC; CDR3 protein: CASSINRGKDEQYF
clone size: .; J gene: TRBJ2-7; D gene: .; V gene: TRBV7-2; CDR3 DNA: TGTGCCAGCAGCCCACCCGGACAGTCCTACGAGCAGTACTTC; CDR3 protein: CASSPPGQSYEQYF
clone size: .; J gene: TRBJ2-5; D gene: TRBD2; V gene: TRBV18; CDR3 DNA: TGTGCCAGCTCACCAACCGCGGGAGTAGGAGAGACCCAGTACTTC; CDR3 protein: CASSPTAGVGETQYF
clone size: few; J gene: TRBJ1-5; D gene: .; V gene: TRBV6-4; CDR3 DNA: TGTGCCAGCAGCAACAGGGCTAATCAGCCCCAGCATTTT; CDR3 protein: CASSNRANQPQHF
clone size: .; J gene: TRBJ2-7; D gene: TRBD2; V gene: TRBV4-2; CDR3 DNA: TGTGCCAGCAGCCAAGATCGAAATAGCGGGGGCTACGAGCAGTACTTC; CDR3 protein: CASSQDRNSGGYEQYF
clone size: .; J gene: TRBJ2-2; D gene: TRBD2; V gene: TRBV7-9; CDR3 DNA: TGTGCCAGCAGCTTTCTAGCGGGAGCCGCCACCGGGGAGCTGTTTTTT; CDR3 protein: CASSFLAGAATGELFF
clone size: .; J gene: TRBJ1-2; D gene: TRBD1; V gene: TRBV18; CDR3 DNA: TGTGCCAGCTCTCCGGGACAGGATTCCTATGGCTACACCTTC; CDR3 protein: CASSPGQDSYGYTF
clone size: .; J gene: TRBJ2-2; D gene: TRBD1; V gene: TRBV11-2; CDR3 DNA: TGTGCCAGCAGCCCGAGGGGACAGGCCAACACCGGGGAGCTGTTTTTT; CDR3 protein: CASSPRGQANTGELFF
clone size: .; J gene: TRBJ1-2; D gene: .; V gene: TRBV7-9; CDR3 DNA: TGTGCCAGCAGCCCCAGATCTTATGGCTACACCTTC; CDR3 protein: CASSPRSYGYTF
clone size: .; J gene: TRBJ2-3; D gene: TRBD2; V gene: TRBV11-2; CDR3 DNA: TGTGCCAGCAGCTTATCTGCGGGAGACACAGATACGCAGTATTTT; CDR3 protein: CASSLSAGDTDTQYF
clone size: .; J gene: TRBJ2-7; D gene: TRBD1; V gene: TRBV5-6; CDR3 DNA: TGTGCCAGCAGCTTGACAGGGGCCTACGAGCAGTACTTC; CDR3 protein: CASSLTGAYEQYF
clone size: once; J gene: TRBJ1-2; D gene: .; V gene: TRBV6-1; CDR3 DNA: TGTGCCAGCAGTGAAGAGGACAGTAGCTATGGCTACACCTTC; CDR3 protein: CASSEEDSSYGYTF
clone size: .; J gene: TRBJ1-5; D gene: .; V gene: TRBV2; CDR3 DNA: TGTGCCAGCAGTCAAGGGGACACTAATCAGCCCCAGCATTTT; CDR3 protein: CASSQGDTNQPQHF
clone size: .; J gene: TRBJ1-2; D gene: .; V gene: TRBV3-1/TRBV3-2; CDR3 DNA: TGTGCCAGCAGCCAAGGGAACAGGGCCTACACCTTC; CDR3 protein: CASSQGNRAYTF
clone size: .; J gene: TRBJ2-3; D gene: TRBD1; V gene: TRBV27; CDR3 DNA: TGTGCCAGCAGTTTTAAGGACAGGGCAGATACGCAGTATTTT; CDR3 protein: CASSFKDRADTQYF
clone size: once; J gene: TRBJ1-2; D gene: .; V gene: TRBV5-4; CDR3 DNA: TGTGCCAGCAGCTTGGACGGGAACTATGGCTACACCTTC; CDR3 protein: CASSLDGNYGYTF
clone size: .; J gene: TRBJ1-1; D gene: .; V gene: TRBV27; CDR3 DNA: TGTGCCAGCAGTTCCAGGGCGTCGGTAATGAACACTGAAGCTTTCTTT; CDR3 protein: CASSSRASVMNTEAFF